The present T cell receptor beta chain was sequenced within a study of blood T cell repertoires in COVID-19. After removal of 7 bases from V and 2 bases from J, the junction contained 11 bases not matched to a gene. This CDR3 comprises 15 residues. The germline V gene encodes CDR1 SQVTM and CDR2 ANQGSEA. The data were produced by immunoSEQ multiplex PCR, yet TCRdb's version contains in-frame clones alone and is incomplete. Of 150,000 to 200,000 clones listed, 85% are singletons. The TCR was taken from a middle-aged man with acute or convalescent COVID-19. V is TRBV29-1 and J is TRBJ1-2, with TRBD1 identical over 9 bases. The sequencing sample was made of peripheral blood. DNA for the CDR3: TGCAGCGCCGGGACAGGGAAAAAACACAACTATGGCTACACCTTC. Amino acid sequence: CSAGTGKKHNYGYTF.